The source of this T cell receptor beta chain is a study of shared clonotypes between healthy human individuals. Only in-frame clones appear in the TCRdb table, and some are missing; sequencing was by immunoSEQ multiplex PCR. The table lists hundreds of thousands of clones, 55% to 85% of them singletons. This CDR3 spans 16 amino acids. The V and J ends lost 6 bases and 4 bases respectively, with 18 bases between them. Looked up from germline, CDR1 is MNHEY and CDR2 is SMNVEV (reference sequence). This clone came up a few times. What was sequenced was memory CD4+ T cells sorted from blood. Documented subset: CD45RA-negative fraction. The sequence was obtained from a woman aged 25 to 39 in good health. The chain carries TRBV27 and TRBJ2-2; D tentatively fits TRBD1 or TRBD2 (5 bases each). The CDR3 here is CASRRGETWATGELFF. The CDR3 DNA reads TGTGCCAGCAGACGAGGGGAGACGTGGGCCACCGGGGAGCTGTTTTTT.